These 31 T cell receptor beta chains originate from one sample sequenced in a study of control samples from healthy donors and cancer patients. Profiled with immunoSEQ multiplex PCR; TCRdb holds only in-frame clones, not every one. This table holds 40,000 to 55,000 clones, approximately 90% found once. The sample consisted of PBMCs. These receptors originate from a middle-aged woman with head and neck cancer.

The gene calls are TRBV24-1 and TRBJ2-3, with unresolved D. The CDR3 extends over 16 amino acids. V dropped 3 bases and J dropped 0 bases, with 12 bases sitting between them. Per the germline V gene, CDR1 is KGHDR and CDR2 is SFDVKD. The CDR3, as DNA: TGTGCCACCAGTGATGGCCCTAGAGCGAGCACAGATACGCAGTATTTT. It encodes CATSDGPRASTDTQYF.

The genes are TRBV5-1 and TRBJ2-5; no firm D call. The length of the CDR3 is 15 residues. Trimming took off 0 bases at V and 5 bases at J, with 14 bases between the two ends. Germline loops: CDR1 SGHRS, CDR2 YFSETQ. In nucleotides, the CDR3 is TGCGCCAGCAGCTTGGTGTCAGGCGCCCTTGAGACCCAGTACTTC. This encodes CASSLVSGALETQYF.

This rearrangement joins TRBV28 to TRBJ1-3, with 9 bases aligning to TRBD1. V lost 8 bases, J lost 4 bases, and 9 bases stayed unmatched. Germline CDR1 and CDR2: MDHEN and SYDVKM. The CDR3 length is 15 residues. CDR3 nucleotides: TGTGCCAGCGAGGACAGGGGTCTCTCGGGAAACACCATATATTTT. It is translated as CASEDRGLSGNTIYF.

This clone is a singleton in its sample. The gene calls are TRBV5-1 and TRBJ1-4; weak D call: TRBD1 (6 bases). V was clipped by 0 bases and J by 3 bases, with 6 bases between them. This CDR3 contains 14 residues. CDR1 and CDR2 (germline): SGHRS, YFSETQ. The CDR3 nucleotides are TGCGCCAGCAGCTTGGCAGGGGCTAATGAAAAACTGTTTTTT. Residues: CASSLAGANEKLFF. The complete variable domain, with remaining parts taken from reference TRBV5-1 and TRBJ1-4, reads KAGVTQTPRYLIKTRGQQVTLSCSPISGHRSVSWYQQTPGQGLQFLFEYFSETQRNKGNFPGRFSGRQFSNSRSEMNVSTLELGDSALYLCASSLAGANEKLFFGSGTQLSVL.

This chain connects TRBV7-9 to TRBJ2-1, with TRBD2 matching over 11 bases. The junction had 8 bases not matched to a gene; V was cut back by 2 bases and J by 5 bases. Germline values: CDR1 SEHNR, CDR2 FQNEAQ (reference sequence). The CDR3 extends over 17 amino acids. CDR3 protein: CASSLTSGTSGDNEQFF. CDR3 DNA sequence: TGTGCCAGCAGCTTAACCTCCGGGACTAGCGGCGACAATGAGCAGTTCTTC.

J is TRBJ2-7 and V is TRBV10-1, with D perhaps matching TRBD1 (5 bases). Germline V lookup: CDR1 WNHNN, CDR2 SYGVQD (reference sequence). The CDR3 length is 13 residues. V was trimmed by 6 bases and J by 2 bases, leaving 11 bases between them. The CDR3 nucleotides are TGCGCCAGCAGCGTTGGGGCAGCCTACGAGCAGTACTTC. This codes for CASSVGAAYEQYF.

The J gene is TRBJ1-5, the V gene TRBV29-1; maybe TRBD1 (6 bases). This CDR3 contains 13 residues. Trimming removed 3 bases at V and 6 bases at J, with 12 bases between. Germline CDR1 reads SQVTM; CDR2 reads ANQGSEA. The DNA for the CDR3 is TGCAGCGTTGAGTGGGGGCGGGGTCAGCCCCAGCATTTT. Amino acid sequence: CSVEWGRGQPQHF.

The CDR3 coding sequence is TGCGCCAGCAGCTTTTTTTTTCCCCAGGACAGCCAGGTCCGCGCTTTCTTT. It translates to CASSFFFPQDSQVRAFF. This rearrangement joins TRBV5-1 to TRBJ1-1, with D possibly TRBD1 on 6 matching bases. CDR3 length: 17 amino acids. Germline V gene lookup returns CDR1 SGHRS and CDR2 YFSETQ. V dropped 2 bases and J dropped 11 bases, with 28 bases sitting between them. Drawing the rest from reference TRBV5-1 and TRBJ1-1, the complete variable domain is KAGVTQTPRYLIKTRGQQVTLSCSPISGHRSVSWYQQTPGQGLQFLFEYFSETQRNKGNFPGRFSGRQFSNSRSEMNVSTLELGDSALYLCASSFFFPQDSQVRAFFGQGTRLTVV.

The rearrangement joins TRBV2 to TRBJ2-1, with unresolved D. The ends were cut back, 6 bases at V and 3 bases at J, with 9 bases in the middle. Germline V gives CDR1 SNHLY, CDR2 FYNNEI. CDR3 length: 13 residues. CDR3 DNA sequence: TGTGCCAGCAGGGCCAGAATCTACAATGAGCAGTTCTTC. Translation gives CASRARIYNEQFF.

The chain employs TRBV5-1 and TRBJ2-5, with D perhaps TRBD2 (6 bases). The CDR3 totals 14 residues. Trimming removed 7 bases from V and 4 bases from J, with 17 bases in between. The germline V gene has CDR1 SGHRS and CDR2 YFSETQ. The chain's CDR3 is CASSLTSTGETQYF. Written as DNA, the CDR3 is TGCGCCAGCTCCTTAACTAGCACGGGAGAGACCCAGTACTTC.

The V and J genes are TRBV10-2 and TRBJ2-1; D may be TRBD1 (5 bases). In germline, CDR1 is WSHSY, CDR2 SAAADI. V lost 6 bases and J lost 2, with 11 bases in between. CDR3 length: 14 residues. This CDR3 is CASSSQATYNEQFF. CDR3 DNA: TGCGCCAGCAGCTCACAGGCAACCTACAATGAGCAGTTCTTC.

The chain employs TRBV3-1 (or the pseudogene TRBV3-2) and TRBJ1-1; D is unclear. V gave up 3 bases and J gave up 6 bases, with 14 bases separating them. CDR1 is LGHDT, CDR2 YNNKEL, per germline (reference sequence). The CDR3 runs to 14 residues. The CDR3, as DNA: TGTGCCAGCAGCCAGTCAGGAGCTCGCCCTGAAGCTTTCTTT. Amino acids: CASSQSGARPEAFF.

The sample holds a few counts of this clone. The chain links TRBV29-1 to TRBJ1-5; D might be TRBD1 (5 bases). Between the trimmed V and J ends, which lost 7 bases and 4 bases, there was a span of 11 bases. This CDR3 comprises 12 residues. Germline CDR1 SQVTM, CDR2 ANQGSEA. This chain's CDR3 is CSGGSGNQPQHF. CDR3 nucleotides: TGCAGCGGGGGGTCCGGGAATCAGCCCCAGCATTTT.

This clone rates as medium-sized. This chain connects TRBV28 to TRBJ2-5; TRBD1 matches at 9 bases. Trimming at V came to 5 bases and at J to 4 bases, leaving 14 bases not matched to a gene. CDR1 and CDR2 from the germline V gene are MDHEN and SYDVKM. The CDR3 extends over 17 amino acids. CDR3: CASSPGPGQGGSETQYF. The CDR3 bases are TGTGCCAGCAGTCCCGGGCCGGGACAGGGAGGGTCAGAGACCCAGTACTTC.

The rearrangement joins TRBV19 to TRBJ2-3; 10 positions match TRBD2. Germline CDR1 and CDR2: LNHDA and SQIVND (reference sequence). V was pared by 2 bases and J by 3 bases, with 5 bases of the junction left unmatched. This CDR3 is built from 16 residues. The CDR3 sequence: CASSIRSGGVTDTQYF. CDR3 DNA: TGTGCCAGTAGTATAAGGAGCGGGGGGGTAACAGATACGCAGTATTTT. The full variable domain, rest sourced from reference TRBV19 and TRBJ2-3, is DGGITQSPKYLFRKEGQNVTLSCEQNLNHDAMYWYRQDPGQGLRLIYYSQIVNDFQKGDIAEGYSVSREKKESFPLTVTSAQKNPTAFYLCASSIRSGGVTDTQYFGPGTRLTVL.

This clone was observed once. The chain is built from TRBV10-3 and TRBJ2-1; 11 bases line up with TRBD2. The germline CDR1 and CDR2 sequences are ENHRY and SYGVKD. J gave up 6 bases and V 0 bases, and 4 bases lay outside the gene matches. The CDR3 has 16 amino acids. For the CDR3, the DNA is TGTGCCATCAGTGAGTCGATTAGCGGGAGGGGCAATGAGCAGTTCTTC. Translated: CAISESISGRGNEQFF.

This clone was picked up one time. The CDR3 here is CASRMSSYEQYF. The CDR3 DNA follows: TGTGCCAGCAGGATGTCTTCCTACGAGCAGTACTTC. The V and J genes are TRBV7-9 and TRBJ2-7; no definite D call. V lost 6 bases to trimming and J lost 1 base, with 7 bases between them. This CDR3 has 12 amino acids. Looked up from germline, CDR1 is SEHNR and CDR2 is FQNEAQ (reference sequence).

The gene calls are TRBV7-6 and TRBJ2-2; 8 nucleotides match TRBD2. Germline loops: CDR1 SGHVS, CDR2 FNYEAQ. With 5 bases clipped from V and 2 bases from J, the junction kept 4 bases outside the gene matches. This CDR3 has 15 amino acids. CDR3 sequence (DNA): TGTGCCAGCAGCCCCACTAGCGGAAACACCGGGGAGCTGTTTTTT. It translates to CASSPTSGNTGELFF.

This clone has a handful of counts. V is TRBV15 and J is TRBJ2-7; D unclear. CDR3 length: 11 amino acids. V dropped 1 base and J dropped 6 bases, with 4 bases sitting between them. CDR1 LNHNV and CDR2 YYDKDF come from the germline V gene (reference sequence). CDR3 region: CATSRGREQYF. The DNA of the CDR3 is TGTGCCACCAGCAGAGGTCGCGAGCAGTACTTC.

V and J are TRBV11-2 and TRBJ2-7; 7 bases fit TRBD2. The germline V gene has CDR1 SGHAT and CDR2 FQNNGV. This CDR3 region has 16 residues. V lost 6 bases and J lost 2; bases outside the gene matches: 13. DNA for the CDR3: TGTGCCAGCAGACCTATCGGGGGGACGGCCACCTACGAGCAGTACTTC. As protein: CASRPIGGTATYEQYF. Drawing the rest from reference TRBV11-2 and TRBJ2-7, the complete variable domain is EAGVAQSPRYKIIEKRQSVAFWCNPISGHATLYWYQQILGQGPKLLIQFQNNGVVDDSQLPKDRFSAERLKGVDSTLKIQPAKLEDSAVYLCASRPIGGTATYEQYFGPGTRLTVT.

The rearrangement links TRBV3-1 (or the pseudogene TRBV3-2) to TRBJ2-1; perhaps TRBD1 as D (5 bases). Germline CDR1 is LGHDT and CDR2 is YNNKEL (reference sequence). This CDR3 is 13 amino acids long. The V end lost 3 bases, the J end lost 10 bases, and 13 bases lay between the germline ends. CDR3 protein: CASSHLQGREQFF. CDR3 in DNA: TGTGCCAGCAGCCACCTTCAGGGTCGCGAGCAGTTCTTC.

The chain uses TRBV28 and TRBJ1-5; maybe TRBD1 (6 bases). The V and J ends lost 6 bases and 7 bases respectively, with 16 bases between them. Per germline, CDR1 MDHEN and CDR2 SYDVKM. The CDR3 length is 14 residues. The DNA of the CDR3 is TGTGCCAGCAGCCGGATTGGGGGCGGACAGCCCCAGCATTTT. Amino acid sequence: CASSRIGGGQPQHF.

In regard to this clone: One end of the junction fails to match germline, which may point to a read error. V usage is TRBV10-2 and J usage is TRBJ2-2; D uncertain. Germline lookup yields CDR1 WSHSY and CDR2 SAAADI. This CDR3 spans 13 amino acids. The CDR3 DNA sequence: TGCGCCAGCAGAGAGTTCGATACCGGGGAGCTGTTTTTT. It specifies CASREFDTGELFF.

V gene TRBV19 combines with J gene TRBJ2-7, with D perhaps matching TRBD1 (7 bases). This CDR3 spans 13 amino acids. The germline V gene has CDR1 LNHDA and CDR2 SQIVND (reference sequence). Deletions cut 3 bases from V and 7 bases from J, with 13 bases between. Here the CDR3 DNA reads TGTGCCAGTAGTATCGAGCAGGGGGGTGAGCAGTACTTC. Protein sequence: CASSIEQGGEQYF. Drawing the rest from reference TRBV19 and TRBJ2-7, the complete variable domain is DGGITQSPKYLFRKEGQNVTLSCEQNLNHDAMYWYRQDPGQGLRLIYYSQIVNDFQKGDIAEGYSVSREKKESFPLTVTSAQKNPTAFYLCASSIEQGGEQYFGPGTRLTVT.

The chain is built from TRBV6-2 or TRBV6-3 and TRBJ2-5, with D maybe TRBD2 (6 bases). From germline, CDR1 is MNHEY and CDR2 SVGEGT. The germline V and J ends were trimmed by 7 bases and 4 bases, with 13 bases remaining between them. The CDR3 has 13 residues. CDR3 nucleotide sequence: TGTGCCAGCACCCCGACTAGTGCAGAGACCCAGTACTTC. Residues: CASTPTSAETQYF.

This sequence joins TRBV3-1 (or the pseudogene TRBV3-2) and TRBJ1-2; D gene unclear. V dropped 0 bases and J dropped 6 bases, with 11 bases sitting between them. From germline, CDR1 is LGHDT and CDR2 YNNKEL (reference sequence). This CDR3 has 14 residues. In nucleotides, the CDR3 is TGTGCCAGCAGCCAAGATATCTCGGGTCATGGCTACACCTTC. Its protein is CASSQDISGHGYTF.

The rearrangement uses TRBV11-2 and TRBJ2-7; D remains ambiguous. Per the germline V gene, CDR1 is SGHAT and CDR2 is FQNNGV. V was shortened by 2 bases and J by 2 bases, with 4 bases between the two germline ends. CDR3 length equals 12 residues. Here the CDR3 DNA reads TGTGCCAGCAGCTTAACCACCTACGAGCAGTACTTC. This codes for CASSLTTYEQYF.

The chain has TRBV7-7 and TRBJ2-7; the match to TRBD2 covers 12 bases. The V segment lost 2 bases and the J segment 2 bases; nucleotides outside the gene matches: 13. The germline V gene encodes CDR1 SSHAT and CDR2 FNYEAQ (reference sequence). The CDR3 length is 19 residues. The CDR3, as DNA: TGTGCCAGCAGCTTAACGACTAGCGGGGGTAGATTGGTAACCTACGAGCAGTACTTC. Translating gives CASSLTTSGGRLVTYEQYF.

The genes are TRBV27 and TRBJ2-7; TRBD2 aligns across 12 bases. V was pared by 5 bases and J by 5 bases, with 7 bases of the junction left unmatched. Germline CDR1 MNHEY, CDR2 SMNVEV (reference sequence). The length of the CDR3 is 15 residues. CDR3 DNA sequence: TGTGCCAGCAGTCTCAGACTAGCGGGAGTCGACGAGCAGTACTTC. Translation: CASSLRLAGVDEQYF.

The rearrangement joins TRBV19 to TRBJ1-2, with D perhaps matching TRBD1 (6 bases). From germline, CDR1 is LNHDA and CDR2 SQIVND (reference sequence). This CDR3 is built from 16 residues. Trimming cost V 1 base and J 0 bases, with 12 bases left between them. The CDR3: CASSIARGGPNYGYTF. CDR3 DNA sequence: TGTGCCAGTAGTATAGCAAGGGGGGGCCCTAACTATGGCTACACCTTC.

The genes are TRBV30 and TRBJ1-1, with 9 bases aligning to TRBD1. Germline-derived CDR1 and CDR2 are GTSNPN and SVGIG (reference sequence). V was clipped by 4 bases and J by 10 bases; unmatched bases: 10. The CDR3 runs to 13 residues. The CDR3 region has the DNA TGTGCCTGGACTAGGGGACAGGGCTTAAGAGCTTTCTTT. This gives the protein CAWTRGQGLRAFF.